Below are 29 T cell receptor beta chains sequenced from a single sample in a study of T cells and Merkel cell carcinoma outcomes. Clones were sequenced by immunoSEQ multiplex PCR, and TCRdb holds only the in-frame ones, with some missing. The table has fewer than 5,500 clones, about 92% seen once. Source material: tumor tissue from Merkel cell carcinoma. The receptors were gathered from a human donor with Merkel cell carcinoma.

The chain joins TRBV29-1 to TRBJ2-3; D perhaps matches TRBD2 (5 bases). The CDR3 consists of 16 residues. Germline V CDR1 and CDR2: SQVTM, ANQGSEA. With 6 bases removed from V and 0 bases from J, the gap between germline ends came to 19 bases. The CDR3 protein is CSVTGFRAPSTDTQYF. The CDR3 DNA is TGCAGCGTGACGGGGTTCCGAGCGCCTAGCACAGATACGCAGTATTTT.

The count of this clone is one. The J gene is TRBJ1-2, the V gene TRBV28; D gene unclear. The CDR3 runs to 13 residues. The germline V and J ends were trimmed by 3 bases and 7 bases, with 12 bases remaining between them. Germline loops: CDR1 MDHEN, CDR2 SYDVKM. CDR3 DNA: TGTGCCAGCAGTTTGGGTCTCGCAGCTGGCTACACCTTC. It encodes CASSLGLAAGYTF.

The V gene is TRBV6-5, the J gene TRBJ2-5; D ambiguous. Deletions cut 5 bases from V and 7 bases from J, with 20 bases between. The CDR3 has 15 residues. Looked up from germline, CDR1 is MNHEY and CDR2 is SVGAGI. In DNA form, the CDR3 reads TGTGCCAGCAGTCCCCTGGTTAGAACTTACGGGACCCAGTACTTC. Protein product: CASSPLVRTYGTQYF.

This chain uses TRBV6-5 with TRBJ1-5; 8 bases match TRBD1. The junction had 1 base not matched to a gene; V was cut back by 8 bases and J by 7 bases. The CDR3 is 11 amino acids. Germline values: CDR1 MNHEY, CDR2 SVGAGI. CDR3 protein: CASGQGQPQHF. The CDR3 DNA reads as TGTGCCAGCGGACAGGGCCAGCCCCAGCATTTT.

CDR3 protein: CASSLLAGDYNEQFF. The CDR3 DNA reads TGTGCCAGCTCTCTCCTAGCGGGAGATTACAATGAGCAGTTCTTC. The chain carries TRBV18 and TRBJ2-1, with 10 bases fitting TRBD2. Germline V gene data show CDR1 as KGHSH and CDR2 as LQKENI. The CDR3 contains 15 residues. V shed 6 bases, J shed 4 bases, and the junction held 6 bases outside the gene matches.

V is TRBV5-4 and J is TRBJ2-5; D gene ambiguous. Germline V CDR1 and CDR2: SGHNT, YYREEE (reference sequence). There are 15 residues in the CDR3. Trimming removed 0 bases from V and 1 base from J, with 10 bases in between. The CDR3 region has the DNA TGTGCCAGCAGCTTGGGAGACACCTTCCAAGAGACCCAGTACTTC. Its translation: CASSLGDTFQETQYF. Filled out from reference TRBV5-4 and TRBJ2-5, the complete variable domain reads ETGVTQSPTHLIKTRGQQVTLRCSSQSGHNTVSWYQQALGQGPQFIFQYYREEENGRGNFPPRFSGLQFPNYSSELNVNALELDDSALYLCASSLGDTFQETQYFGPGTRLLVL.

This clone showed up just once. J is TRBJ2-5 and V is TRBV7-2; D gene ambiguous. Looked up from germline, CDR1 is SGHTA and CDR2 is FQGNSA. This CDR3 has 17 amino acids. V lost 1 base, J lost 4 bases, and 19 bases lay in between. The CDR3 DNA reads as TGTGCCAGCAGCTTAGGACCTGGAAGTCGGGTTGGAGAGACCCAGTACTTC. Its protein product is CASSLGPGSRVGETQYF.

The J gene is TRBJ2-5, the V gene TRBV9; 13 positions agree with TRBD2. Looked up from germline, CDR1 is SGDLS and CDR2 is YYNGEE. V shed 4 bases and J 2 bases; nucleotides not matched to a gene: 8. The CDR3 has 17 residues. CDR3 bases: TGTGCCAGCAGCTCAAAGCCGGGACTAGCGGGACAAGAGACCCAGTACTTC. Protein product: CASSSKPGLAGQETQYF.

V gene TRBV15 combines with J gene TRBJ1-5; weak D call: TRBD1 (5 bases). Germline assignment: CDR1 LNHNV and CDR2 YYDKDF (reference sequence). There are 14 residues in the CDR3. The V and J ends lost 0 bases and 5 bases respectively, with 8 bases between them. Written as DNA, the CDR3 is TGTGCCACCAGCAGAGATAGGGGCTATCAGCCCCAGCATTTT. Translating it yields CATSRDRGYQPQHF.

V and J are TRBV4-3 and TRBJ2-1; D is unresolved. CDR1 is LGHNA and CDR2 is YSLEER in the germline V gene. The CDR3 extends over 18 amino acids. V lost 1 base, J lost 0 bases, and 16 bases lay in between. CDR3 DNA sequence: TGCGCCAGCAGCCAAGCTTATGAAGTTTGGAGCTCCTACAATGAGCAGTTCTTC. It specifies CASSQAYEVWSSYNEQFF.

This chain links TRBV7-9 with TRBJ1-5; D is possibly TRBD1 (5 bases). The CDR3 loop spans 15 amino acids. V lost 5 bases and J 2 bases, leaving 13 bases between the germline ends. CDR1 SEHNR and CDR2 FQNEAQ come from the germline V gene (reference sequence). CDR3 in DNA: TGTGCCAGCAGCCGAGGGGAGTATGGCAATCAGCCCCAGCATTTT. It is translated as CASSRGEYGNQPQHF.

The chain employs TRBV7-9 and TRBJ2-7; 7 nucleotides agree with TRBD1. Per the germline V gene, CDR1 is SEHNR and CDR2 is FQNEAQ (reference sequence). The length of the CDR3 is 12 residues. V gave up 7 bases and J gave up 2 bases; unmatched junction bases: 2. This CDR3 reads CASTGTAYEQYF. As DNA, the CDR3 is TGTGCCAGCACCGGGACAGCCTACGAGCAGTACTTC.

The V gene is TRBV29-1, the J gene TRBJ1-4; D unresolved. CDR1 SQVTM and CDR2 ANQGSEA come from the germline V gene. The V and J ends lost 4 bases and 5 bases respectively, with 5 bases between them. The CDR3 is made up of 11 amino acids. CDR3 sequence: CSVAGNEKLFF. Written as DNA, the CDR3 is TGCAGCGTTGCGGGGAATGAAAAACTGTTTTTT.

The chain links TRBV4-1 to TRBJ2-7; the D gene could be TRBD1 or TRBD2 (6 bases each). With 8 bases removed from V and 6 bases from J, the gap between germline ends came to 14 bases. The CDR3 spans 12 residues. Germline V gene data show CDR1 as MGHRA and CDR2 as YSYEKL. The CDR3 bases are TGCGCCAGCGGGGGAGAGGGGGGCGAGCAGTACTTC. It encodes CASGGEGGEQYF.

This clone turned up a few times. The V call is TRBV4-3, the J call TRBJ1-1, with 7 bases fitting TRBD1. In germline, CDR1 is LGHNA, CDR2 YSLEER. The CDR3 has 15 residues. The V gene end was trimmed by 1 base and the J gene end by 1 base; junction bases not matched to a gene: 3. The CDR3 is CASSQGQGPNTEAFF. As DNA, the CDR3 is TGCGCCAGCAGCCAAGGACAGGGCCCGAACACTGAAGCTTTCTTT.

The genes are TRBV6-5 and TRBJ1-1; D gene uncertain. The CDR3 covers 16 residues. Germline V CDR1 and CDR2: MNHEY, SVGAGI. V lost 2 bases and J 0 bases, leaving 13 bases between the germline ends. This chain's CDR3 is CASSYVGNLMNTEAFF. The DNA of the CDR3 is TGTGCCAGCAGTTACGTGGGGAATCTAATGAACACTGAAGCTTTCTTT.

The chain links TRBV5-1 to TRBJ1-2, with TRBD1 as a possible D gene (5 bases). In germline, CDR1 is SGHRS, CDR2 YFSETQ. Trimming pared 5 bases from V and 6 bases from J, leaving 17 bases between. The CDR3 extends over 14 amino acids. The CDR3 region is CASRPSLGRDGYTF. CDR3 sequence (DNA): TGCGCCAGCAGACCCTCTTTGGGGCGAGATGGCTACACCTTC.

This rearrangement joins TRBV5-1 to TRBJ2-5; D is unresolved. The CDR3 is made up of 14 amino acids. Germline loops: CDR1 SGHRS, CDR2 YFSETQ. V was trimmed by 4 bases and J by 2 bases, leaving 12 bases between them. DNA of the CDR3: TGCGCCAGCAGCACCCCGGGTCTACAAGAGACCCAGTACTTC. Its translation is CASSTPGLQETQYF.

The V gene is TRBV29-1, the J gene TRBJ1-2; D gene uncertain. From germline, CDR1 is SQVTM and CDR2 ANQGSEA. This CDR3 has 14 amino acids. Trimming took 2 bases from V and 4 from J, leaving 14 bases between them. The CDR3 bases are TGCAGCGTTGAATATAAGGGTTCTGGCTATGGCTACACCTTC. It yields the protein CSVEYKGSGYGYTF. Full variable domain (rest looked up from reference TRBV29-1 and TRBJ1-2): SAVISQKPSRDICQRGTSLTIQCQVDSQVTMMFWYRQQPGQSLTLIATANQGSEATYESGFVIDKFPISRPNLTFSTLTVSNMSPEDSSIYLCSVEYKGSGYGYTFGSGTRLTVV.

The chain joins TRBV27 to TRBJ2-2, with a possible D match to TRBD2 (7 bases). Germline CDR1 MNHEY, CDR2 SMNVEV (reference sequence). The CDR3 totals 13 residues. The V gene lost 5 bases and the J gene lost 9 bases, with 13 bases spanning the gap. CDR3 bases: TGTGCCAGCAGTCCCTGGGGGGGGCGGGAGCTGTTTTTT. Its protein is CASSPWGGRELFF.

The chain is built from TRBV11-2 and TRBJ2-7; D gene ambiguous. Germline V CDR1 and CDR2: SGHAT, FQNNGV. V was cut by 3 bases and J by 1 base, with 4 bases left in between. The CDR3 spans 12 residues. Written as DNA, the CDR3 is TGTGCCAGCAGCTTGCCGTCCTACGAGCAGTACTTC. It translates to CASSLPSYEQYF.

The count of this clone is one. The V call is TRBV18, the J call TRBJ2-3, with a possible D match to TRBD2 (6 bases). Germline assignment: CDR1 KGHSH and CDR2 LQKENI. The CDR3 extends over 15 amino acids. Trimming removed 3 bases from V and 2 bases from J, with 12 bases in between. The CDR3 coding sequence is TGTGCCAGCTCACCTCAAGGACTATTCACAGATACGCAGTATTTT. Residues: CASSPQGLFTDTQYF.

This clone was detected once. The chain carries TRBV9 and TRBJ1-1, with D perhaps matching TRBD1 (6 bases). Germline lookup yields CDR1 SGDLS and CDR2 YYNGEE. With 4 bases removed from V and 4 bases from J, the gap between germline ends came to 17 bases. CDR3 length: 15 residues. CDR3 coding DNA: TGTGCCAGCAGCCTGAACAGGGACGGGGGCACTGAAGCTTTCTTT. This sequence encodes CASSLNRDGGTEAFF.

The CDR3 DNA reads as TGTGCCAGCAGCTACCGGGAGTTAGGGAACACTGAAGCTTTCTTT. It is translated as CASSYRELGNTEAFF. This chain joins TRBV7-9 and TRBJ1-1; D unresolved. CDR1 SEHNR and CDR2 FQNEAQ come from the germline V gene (reference sequence). Between the trimmed V and J ends, which lost 4 bases and 1 base, there was a span of 13 bases. The CDR3 has 15 residues.

The V gene is TRBV1, the J gene TRBJ2-1. TRBV1 constitutes a pseudogene. This CDR3 region has 9 residues. The CDR3 nucleotides read TGCACCAGCAGAGGTGAGCAGTTCTTC. It translates to CTSRGEQFF.

The chain carries TRBV5-1 and TRBJ2-7; unclear D gene. Trimming cost V 1 base and J 4 bases, with 24 bases left between them. There are 18 residues in the CDR3. Looked up from germline, CDR1 is SGHRS and CDR2 is YFSETQ. The CDR3 is CASSLSWVSSSGPYEQYF. The CDR3 DNA reads TGCGCCAGCAGCTTGTCATGGGTGTCCTCCTCAGGACCATACGAGCAGTACTTC.

The chain joins TRBV6-5 to TRBJ2-5; D is unclear. V gave up 4 bases and J gave up 4 bases, with 10 bases separating them. Germline values: CDR1 MNHEY, CDR2 SVGAGI. This CDR3 comprises 13 residues. The CDR3 sequence is CASSSTWGETQYF. The CDR3 DNA reads as TGTGCCAGCAGTTCCACCTGGGGAGAGACCCAGTACTTC.

The chain recombines TRBV5-4 with TRBJ2-2; D unresolved. The V gene's germline CDR1 is SGHNT and CDR2 YYREEE (reference sequence). Trimming pared 2 bases from V and 7 bases from J, leaving 9 bases between. The CDR3 extends over 13 amino acids. CDR3 in DNA: TGTGCCAGCAGCTTCTCCATCAACGGGGAGCTGTTTTTT. Translating it yields CASSFSINGELFF.

V usage is TRBV5-1 and J usage is TRBJ1-2; no reliable D call. V lost 7 bases and J lost 7, with 14 bases in between. The CDR3 loop spans 12 amino acids. Germline-derived CDR1 and CDR2 are SGHRS and YFSETQ. Here the CDR3 DNA reads TGCGCCAGCCGGGGTTTCAGCGGTGGCTACACCTTC. It yields the protein CASRGFSGGYTF. The full variable domain, in which reference TRBV5-1 and TRBJ1-2 provide the parts outside the CDR3, is KAGVTQTPRYLIKTRGQQVTLSCSPISGHRSVSWYQQTPGQGLQFLFEYFSETQRNKGNFPGRFSGRQFSNSRSEMNVSTLELGDSALYLCASRGFSGGYTFGSGTRLTVV.